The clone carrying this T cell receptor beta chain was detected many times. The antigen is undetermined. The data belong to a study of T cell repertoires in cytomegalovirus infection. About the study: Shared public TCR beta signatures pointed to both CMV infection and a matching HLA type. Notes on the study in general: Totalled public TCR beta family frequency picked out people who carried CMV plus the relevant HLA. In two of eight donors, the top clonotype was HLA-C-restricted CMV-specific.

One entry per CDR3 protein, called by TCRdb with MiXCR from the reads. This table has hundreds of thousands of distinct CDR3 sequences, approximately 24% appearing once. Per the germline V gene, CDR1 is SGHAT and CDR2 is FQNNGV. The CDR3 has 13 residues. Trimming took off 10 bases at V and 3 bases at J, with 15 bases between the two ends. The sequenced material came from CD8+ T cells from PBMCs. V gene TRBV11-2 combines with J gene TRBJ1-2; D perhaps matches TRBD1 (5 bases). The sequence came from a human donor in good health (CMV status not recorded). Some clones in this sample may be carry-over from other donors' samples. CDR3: CATIQEEHYGYTF. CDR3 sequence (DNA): TGTGCCACCATACAGGAGGAGCACTATGGCTACACCTTC.